The 20 T cell receptor beta chains reported below all come from one sample, sequenced in a study of T and B cells in COVID-19 patients (dated by TCRdb to between 2020 and 2021). Genomic DNA extracted from blood, in amounts of roughly 250-550 ng, served as the starting material for amplifying TRB repertoires. TCRdb shows the sequencer as Illumina MiSeq. TRB rearrangements were amplified by multiplex PCR with BIOMED2 TRB-A/B primer pools. TCRdb reprocessed the public reads (quality trimming at Q25 with fastp, clone calling with MiXCR) and kept in-frame beta chains. Each entry merges the rows of one CDR3 protein and shows their most common DNA and genes. A total of 7,000 to 9,500 distinct CDR3 sequences appear in this sample, 26% of them only once. Roughly a sixth of the sample goes to the ten largest clones. The specimen sequenced was blood. Receptors originate from a human donor with active COVID-19.

This clonotype is judged medium-sized. The chain employs TRBV7-6 and TRBJ2-6; D remains unclear. V was pared by 1 base and J by 0 bases, with 7 bases between. Looked up from germline, CDR1 is SGHVS and CDR2 is FNYEAQ. There are 16 residues in the CDR3. The CDR3 nucleotides are TGTGCCAGCAGCTTAGTAATCGGCTCTGGGGCCAACGTCCTGACTTTC. It specifies CASSLVIGSGANVLTF.

This chain connects TRBV5-1 to TRBJ1-4, with D maybe TRBD1 (5 bases). V was trimmed by 4 bases and J by 6 bases, leaving 19 bases between them. Germline assignment: CDR1 SGHRS and CDR2 YFSETQ. The CDR3 spans 16 residues. CDR3 DNA: TGCGCCAGCAGCCCCATCTCGGGGGGAAGGGATGAAAAACTGTTTTTT. Translation gives CASSPISGGRDEKLFF.

This clonotype occurred once. With a much larger clone just one base away, this may be a read error. The chain uses TRBV30 and TRBJ2-3, with D unresolved. The assigned J gene may be wrong: the sequence end matches TRBJ1-5 better. The CDR3 is made up of 13 amino acids. CDR1 is GTSNPN, CDR2 SVGIG, per germline (reference sequence). The CDR3 DNA sequence: TGTGCCTGGACTAGCGGGATAACAGATACGCAGCATTTT. Amino acids: CAWTSGITDTQHF.

This sequence joins TRBV5-6 and TRBJ1-2; D uncertain. Trimming left V 1 base short and J 7 bases short, with 14 bases between. Germline-derived CDR1 and CDR2 are SGHDT and YYEEEE. CDR3 size: 14 residues. Here the CDR3 reads CASSLWPPTGGYTF. Here the CDR3 DNA reads TGTGCCAGCAGCTTGTGGCCCCCAACGGGTGGCTACACCTTC.

The chain has TRBV4-3 and TRBJ1-1, with D perhaps TRBD1 (6 bases). The germline gives CDR1 LGHNA, CDR2 YSLEER. The CDR3 sequence is 15 residues long. The germline V and J ends were trimmed by 5 bases and 1 base, with 14 bases remaining between them. Written as DNA, the CDR3 is TGCGCCAGCAGCTTACTCAGGGGAGGGAACACTGAAGCTTTCTTT. Protein sequence: CASSLLRGGNTEAFF.

This clonotype appeared once. The genes are TRBV5-5 and TRBJ1-3; D is ambiguous. The CDR3 consists of 13 residues. V was pared by 1 base and J by 4 bases, with 6 bases between. Germline V gene sequence: CDR1 SGHKS, CDR2 YYEKEE (reference sequence). The CDR3 sequence is CASSLKGGNTIYF. The CDR3 coding sequence is TGTGCCAGCAGCTTGAAGGGCGGAAACACCATATATTTT.

This clonotype was counted between two and nine times. This sequence joins TRBV6-5 and TRBJ2-3; D perhaps matches TRBD1 (5 bases). V lost 6 bases and J 2 bases, leaving 15 bases between the germline ends. Germline V lookup: CDR1 MNHEY, CDR2 SVGAGI. The CDR3 length is 15 residues. CDR3 sequence (DNA): TGTGCCAGCAGCGAAGGGGTAACTCACACAGATACGCAGTATTTT. Protein sequence: CASSEGVTHTDTQYF.

By share, this clonotype counts as medium-sized. J is TRBJ1-1 and V is TRBV6-5, with D possibly TRBD1 on 6 matching bases. CDR1 and CDR2 from the germline V gene are MNHEY and SVGAGI. The length of the CDR3 is 15 residues. Trimming cost V 7 bases and J 0 bases, with 15 bases left between them. The CDR3 coding sequence is TGTGCCAGCACGCCCGGGGGCAGCATGAACACTGAAGCTTTCTTT. This sequence encodes CASTPGGSMNTEAFF.

The rearrangement links TRBV24-1 to TRBJ2-5; 10 positions match TRBD1. The germline CDR1 and CDR2 sequences are KGHDR and SFDVKD. V was pared by 4 bases and J by 2 bases, with 15 bases of the junction left unmatched. The CDR3 is 19 residues long. In nucleotides, the CDR3 is TGTGCCACCAGTGACCGACGGGACAGGGGACCACTTACTCAAGAGACCCAGTACTTC. It is translated as CATSDRRDRGPLTQETQYF.

This clonotype occurred a few times. This chain connects TRBV5-6 to TRBJ1-5; 8 bases agree with TRBD1. Per the germline V gene, CDR1 is SGHDT and CDR2 is YYEEEE. V lost 4 bases and J lost 1; bases outside the gene matches: 7. The CDR3 length is 16 residues. The CDR3 nucleotides read TGTGCCAGCAGCCTTAACAGGGGGTCGAGCAATCAGCCCCAGCATTTT. It specifies CASSLNRGSSNQPQHF.

The CDR3 bases are TGTGCCAGCAGTGGAGGGGCCCCCCCCTACAATGAGCAGTTCTTC. Translating it yields CASSGGAPPYNEQFF. The genes are TRBV6-5 and TRBJ2-1, with D possibly being TRBD2 (6 bases). The germline V gene encodes CDR1 MNHEY and CDR2 SVGAGI. V lost 5 bases and J lost 2, with 13 bases in between. The CDR3 consists of 15 residues.

In the case of this clonotype: An end of the junction differs from the germline gene, which may be a read error. The gene calls are TRBV18 and TRBJ1-6, with D maybe TRBD1 (6 bases). The germline CDR1 and CDR2 sequences are KGHSH and LQKENI. This CDR3 spans 15 amino acids. CDR3 nucleotide sequence: TGTGCCAGCTCACCACTACAGGGATATAATTCACCCCTCCGCTTT. Amino acids: CASSPLQGYNSPLRF.

The chain combines TRBV14 with TRBJ1-1; D gene unclear. Germline assignment: CDR1 SGHDN and CDR2 FVKESK. Between the trimmed V and J ends, which lost 5 bases and 2 bases, there was a span of 9 bases. CDR3 length: 13 residues. CDR3 amino acids: CASSSQVNTEAFF. CDR3 coding DNA: TGTGCCAGCAGCTCGCAGGTCAACACTGAAGCTTTCTTT.

J is TRBJ2-3 and V is TRBV6-1; D perhaps matches TRBD2 (6 bases). Germline loops: CDR1 MNHNS, CDR2 SASEGT. This CDR3 has 15 amino acids. The V and J ends lost 8 bases and 1 base respectively, with 16 bases between them. CDR3 DNA: TGTGCCAGCCCAAAGGTGCGGGACCGCACAGATACGCAGTATTTT. Protein: CASPKVRDRTDTQYF.

V and J are TRBV14 and TRBJ2-7; D is unresolved. CDR1 and CDR2 from the germline V gene are SGHDN and FVKESK. Trimming stripped 0 bases from V and 5 bases from J, with 5 bases between. This CDR3 region has 12 residues. The DNA for the CDR3 is TGTGCCAGCAGCCAAGAAGAGGACGAGCAGTACTTC. It translates to CASSQEEDEQYF. Drawing the rest from reference TRBV14 and TRBJ2-7, the complete variable domain is EAGVTQFPSHSVIEKGQTVTLRCDPISGHDNLYWYRRVMGKEIKFLLHFVKESKQDESGMPNNRFLAERTGGTYSTLKVQPAELEDSGVYFCASSQEEDEQYFGPGTRLTVT.

The chain uses TRBV5-1 and TRBJ2-3; D gene uncertain. The CDR3 loop spans 14 amino acids. V was cut by 2 bases and J by 2 bases, with 9 bases left in between. Germline V gene data show CDR1 as SGHRS and CDR2 as YFSETQ. CDR3: CASSLKGYTDTQYF. Here the CDR3 DNA reads TGCGCCAGCAGCTTAAAAGGATACACAGATACGCAGTATTTT.

The chain joins TRBV7-4 to TRBJ1-2; 10 bases line up with TRBD1. This CDR3 is 16 amino acids long. Germline lookup yields CDR1 SGHVT and CDR2 SQSDAQ. The trim removed 3 bases at V and 6 bases at J, leaving 10 bases unmatched. CDR3 amino acids: CASSFPRTGGLHGYTF. The CDR3, as DNA: TGTGCCAGCAGCTTCCCGAGGACAGGGGGGCTACATGGCTACACCTTC.

By sample share, this clonotype is medium-sized. V is TRBV6-5 and J is TRBJ2-7; D gene ambiguous. CDR3 size: 11 residues. Germline CDR1 and CDR2: MNHEY and SVGAGI. With 0 bases removed from V and 6 bases from J, the gap between germline ends came to 3 bases. The CDR3 spells CASSYSSEQYF. The CDR3 coding sequence is TGTGCCAGCAGTTACTCCAGCGAGCAGTACTTC.

The V gene is TRBV14, the J gene TRBJ1-4; no clear D. The V end lost 1 base, the J end lost 5 bases, and 14 bases lay between the germline ends. Germline V gene data show CDR1 as SGHDN and CDR2 as FVKESK. There are 16 residues in the CDR3. The CDR3 is CASSQVDSRPNEKLFF. The CDR3 DNA reads as TGTGCCAGCAGCCAAGTAGACTCCCGGCCGAATGAAAAACTGTTTTTT.

This clonotype occurred a few times. The chain combines TRBV5-5 with TRBJ2-7; TRBD1 matches 9 bases. V was pared by 4 bases and J by 1 base, with 6 bases of the junction left unmatched. This CDR3 is built from 15 residues. CDR1 is SGHKS, CDR2 YYEKEE, per germline (reference sequence). The CDR3 sequence is CASSPGTGLSYEQYF. The CDR3 nucleotides are TGTGCCAGCAGCCCGGGGACAGGGTTGTCCTACGAGCAGTACTTC.